Listed below are T cell receptor beta chains from one sample, sequenced in a study of response to subunit inactivated influenza vaccine. TCRdb reanalysed the RT-PCR reads using MiXCR and keeps one entry per CDR3 protein. The data contain a few hundred thousand distinct CDR3 sequences, roughly 15% of them singletons. Sample: PBMCs from blood, taken approximately 13 days after vaccination. All receptors come from a man in his forties or fifties who received an inactivated influenza vaccine. Each CDR3 is given with its conserved first and last residue. D genes are given only for firm matches. Size tells how often a clone was seen (once, few, many) or the class of an expanded clone, and some rows leave it out.

j_gene	abundance	v_gene	d_gene	CDR3nt	CDR3aa
TRBJ1-6	few	TRBV20-1	TRBD1	TGCAGTGCGGTTAGACAGGGGAATTCACCCCTCCACTTT	CSAVRQGNSPLHF
TRBJ2-7	-	TRBV7-2	-	TGTGCCAGCATCCGCTCGCGGGGTCCCTCCTACGAGCAGTACTTC	CASIRSRGPSYEQYF
TRBJ1-5	few	TRBV12-3/TRBV12-4	-	TGTGCCAGCAGTTTTGGCCAGAGCAATCAGCCCCAGCATTTT	CASSFGQSNQPQHF
TRBJ2-1	few	TRBV7-2	-	TGTGCCAGCAGCTTAGCGTGGGGCAGAAAGGTCGCCTACAATGAGCAGTTCTTC	CASSLAWGRKVAYNEQFF
TRBJ2-1	-	TRBV9	-	TGTGCCAGCAGCGTCGGGAGTCTCTCCTACAATGAGCAGTTCTTC	CASSVGSLSYNEQFF
TRBJ2-7	few	TRBV20-1	TRBD2	TGCAGTGCCTGGCCGGGACTAGCAAGGGACGAGCAGTACTTC	CSAWPGLARDEQYF
TRBJ2-7	few	TRBV7-2	-	TGTGCCAGCAGCCCTTTCGGGCAGGCCAACTACGAGCAGTACTTC	CASSPFGQANYEQYF
TRBJ1-3	few	TRBV7-2	-	TGTGCCAGCAGGCGGCCCTCTGGAAACACCATATATTTT	CASRRPSGNTIYF
TRBJ2-7	-	TRBV29-1	-	TGCAGCGTTGGACAAGGTTTAGACAACGAGCAGTACTTC	CSVGQGLDNEQYF
TRBJ2-3	few	TRBV7-2	-	TGTGCCAGCAGCCCACAAAGGGCGGGGCAAAACACAGATACGCAGTATTTT	CASSPQRAGQNTDTQYF